These T cell receptor beta chains were read from a single sample in a study of shared clonotypes between healthy human individuals. Clones were read by immunoSEQ multiplex PCR, and TCRdb kept only the in-frame ones, dropping some. This sample has around 700,000 clones; about 74% occur once, and the top ten carry approximately 1.8%. Input material: memory CD4+ T cells sorted from blood. The receptors come from a woman aged 30 to 39 in good health. CDR3s include the opening cysteine and the closing phenylalanine or tryptophan. The D gene is left open where the match is weak. Some rows mark clone size as missing; the rest say once, few, many or name a class of expanded clone.

J gene: TRBJ1-5; clone size: .; D gene: .; V gene: TRBV19; CDR3 DNA: TGTGCCAGTAGTATACCCGGAGGCAATCAGCCCCAGCATTTT; CDR3 protein: CASSIPGGNQPQHF
J gene: TRBJ2-6; clone size: few; D gene: TRBD1; V gene: TRBV5-1; CDR3 DNA: TGCGCCAGCGCGCCGGGACAGGGGAATTCTGGGGCCAACGTCCTGACTTTC; CDR3 protein: CASAPGQGNSGANVLTF
J gene: TRBJ1-5; clone size: .; D gene: .; V gene: TRBV15; CDR3 DNA: TGTGCCACCAGCAGAGGGGATCAGCCCCAGCATTTT; CDR3 protein: CATSRGDQPQHF
J gene: TRBJ2-1; clone size: once; D gene: .; V gene: TRBV11-2; CDR3 DNA: TGTGCCACCCATTTAGCCGGTTACAATGAGCAGTTCTTC; CDR3 protein: CATHLAGYNEQFF
J gene: TRBJ1-2; clone size: .; D gene: TRBD1; V gene: TRBV28; CDR3 DNA: TGTGCCAGCAATCCAGGACAGGGAAGGTATGGCTACACCTTC; CDR3 protein: CASNPGQGRYGYTF
J gene: TRBJ1-2; clone size: .; D gene: TRBD1; V gene: TRBV19; CDR3 DNA: TGTGCCAGTAACCTAGACAGGGAGAACTATGGCTACACCTTC; CDR3 protein: CASNLDRENYGYTF
J gene: TRBJ1-2; clone size: once; D gene: .; V gene: TRBV6-1; CDR3 DNA: TGTGCCAGCAGTGGGCAGGCCCCTAACTATGGCTACACCTTC; CDR3 protein: CASSGQAPNYGYTF
J gene: TRBJ2-3; clone size: .; D gene: .; V gene: TRBV11-2; CDR3 DNA: TGTGCCAGCAGCTTATTGGGAACTAGCACAGATACGCAGTATTTT; CDR3 protein: CASSLLGTSTDTQYF
J gene: TRBJ1-1; clone size: few; D gene: .; V gene: TRBV6-4; CDR3 DNA: TGTGCCAGCCGTCATCCCGGTCAAATTCAGGGCGGAACCGAAGCTTTCTTT; CDR3 protein: CASRHPGQIQGGTEAFF
J gene: TRBJ1-4; clone size: .; D gene: .; V gene: TRBV6-1; CDR3 DNA: TGTGCCAGCAGTGAAGGGACCTATGAAAAACTGTTTTTT; CDR3 protein: CASSEGTYEKLFF
J gene: TRBJ2-2; clone size: few; D gene: .; V gene: TRBV5-1; CDR3 DNA: TGCGCCAGTATCCTGGACGCGAACACCGGGGAGCTGTTTTTT; CDR3 protein: CASILDANTGELFF
J gene: TRBJ1-5; clone size: .; D gene: TRBD1; V gene: TRBV25-1; CDR3 DNA: TGTGCCAGCAGCCCAGGGGGCGCGGGGCCTAGCAATCAGCCCCAGCATTTT; CDR3 protein: CASSPGGAGPSNQPQHF
J gene: TRBJ1-4; clone size: .; D gene: .; V gene: TRBV2; CDR3 DNA: TGTGCCAGCAGCTCGAACAGGGCAGCAACTAATGAAAAACTGTTTTTT; CDR3 protein: CASSSNRAATNEKLFF
J gene: TRBJ2-1; clone size: .; D gene: .; V gene: TRBV19; CDR3 DNA: TGTGCCAGTAGTCTTACAGCGGACTCCTACAATGAGCAGTTCTTC; CDR3 protein: CASSLTADSYNEQFF
J gene: TRBJ2-5; clone size: .; D gene: .; V gene: TRBV7-6; CDR3 DNA: TGTGCCAGCAGCCAGACCGCAGGAGGCCGAGGGGAAGAGACCCAGTACTTC; CDR3 protein: CASSQTAGGRGEETQYF
J gene: TRBJ1-1; clone size: .; D gene: .; V gene: TRBV19; CDR3 DNA: TGTGCCAGTAGTATAAGTTCGGGGATTGAAGCTTTCTTT; CDR3 protein: CASSISSGIEAFF
J gene: TRBJ1-1; clone size: few; D gene: .; V gene: TRBV7-9; CDR3 DNA: TGTGCCAGCAGCTTAGCTTATATTAGGGCTGAAGCTTTCTTT; CDR3 protein: CASSLAYIRAEAFF
J gene: TRBJ2-3; clone size: .; D gene: TRBD2; V gene: TRBV5-1; CDR3 DNA: TGCGCCAGCAGCTCGCCCCCGACTAGCGGGACCAACCCGCTCACAGATACGCAGTATTTT; CDR3 protein: CASSSPPTSGTNPLTDTQYF
J gene: TRBJ2-1; clone size: few; D gene: TRBD2; V gene: TRBV5-1; CDR3 DNA: TGCGCCAGCAGCTTGTCCTCTAGCGGGTACAATGAGCAGTTCTTC; CDR3 protein: CASSLSSSGYNEQFF
J gene: TRBJ1-4; clone size: .; D gene: .; V gene: TRBV6-5; CDR3 DNA: TGTGCCAGCAGATACAGGGAGAATGAAAAACTGTTTTTT; CDR3 protein: CASRYRENEKLFF
J gene: TRBJ1-1; clone size: .; D gene: .; V gene: TRBV20-1; CDR3 DNA: TGCAGTGCTCCAGAAAACACTGAAGCTTTCTTT; CDR3 protein: CSAPENTEAFF
J gene: TRBJ2-3; clone size: few; D gene: .; V gene: TRBV5-1; CDR3 DNA: TGCGCCAGCAGCTTGGGACAGGCAGGCACAGATACGCAGTATTTT; CDR3 protein: CASSLGQAGTDTQYF
J gene: TRBJ2-3; clone size: .; D gene: TRBD2; V gene: TRBV5-1; CDR3 DNA: TGCGCCAGCAGCTCGGGACTAGCGGGACCCACAGATACGCAGTATTTT; CDR3 protein: CASSSGLAGPTDTQYF
J gene: TRBJ2-5; clone size: .; D gene: .; V gene: TRBV19; CDR3 DNA: TGTGCCAGTAGTACTGTTTGGGGGGAAGAGACCCAGTACTTC; CDR3 protein: CASSTVWGEETQYF
J gene: TRBJ1-1; clone size: .; D gene: TRBD1; V gene: TRBV7-6; CDR3 DNA: TGTGCCAGCAGCACCCGACAGGGATCCACTGAAGCTTTCTTT; CDR3 protein: CASSTRQGSTEAFF
J gene: TRBJ2-7; clone size: .; D gene: TRBD2; V gene: TRBV29-1; CDR3 DNA: TGCAGCGTTGAAGGATCGGGTAGTAATAGCGGGAGGGGGTACGAGCAGTACTTC; CDR3 protein: CSVEGSGSNSGRGYEQYF
J gene: TRBJ1-1; clone size: .; D gene: .; V gene: TRBV6-1; CDR3 DNA: TGTGCCAGCAGTGAAGTTTTGCCCAAGAACACTGAAGCTTTCTTT; CDR3 protein: CASSEVLPKNTEAFF
J gene: TRBJ1-1; clone size: many; D gene: .; V gene: TRBV18; CDR3 DNA: TGTGCCAGCTCACCCCTCGCGAGCAGATTCACTGAAGCTTTCTTT; CDR3 protein: CASSPLASRFTEAFF
J gene: TRBJ1-3; clone size: few; D gene: .; V gene: TRBV5-4; CDR3 DNA: TGTGCCAGCAGCCTTAACGACCGCTCTGGAAACACCATATATTTT; CDR3 protein: CASSLNDRSGNTIYF
J gene: TRBJ2-5; clone size: .; D gene: .; V gene: TRBV30; CDR3 DNA: TGTGCCTATCCCGGACGGACCCAAGAGACCCAGTACTTC; CDR3 protein: CAYPGRTQETQYF
J gene: TRBJ1-6; clone size: .; D gene: .; V gene: TRBV7-8; CDR3 DNA: TGTGCCAGCACCTTAACAGGGACGAGTAATTCACCCCTCCACTTT; CDR3 protein: CASTLTGTSNSPLHF
J gene: TRBJ2-7; clone size: .; D gene: TRBD1; V gene: TRBV7-8; CDR3 DNA: TGTGCCAGCAGCTTAGTATCAGGGGGTGCCACGGCCTACGAGCAGTACTTC; CDR3 protein: CASSLVSGGATAYEQYF
J gene: TRBJ1-5; clone size: few; D gene: .; V gene: TRBV5-1; CDR3 DNA: TGCGCCAGCAGCTCCCGGGGACCTGAGCCCCAGCATTTT; CDR3 protein: CASSSRGPEPQHF
J gene: TRBJ2-3; clone size: .; D gene: .; V gene: TRBV7-2; CDR3 DNA: TGTGCCAGCAGCTCCTACAGGGAAACAGATACGCAGTATTTT; CDR3 protein: CASSSYRETDTQYF
J gene: TRBJ1-1; clone size: few; D gene: .; V gene: TRBV4-2; CDR3 DNA: TGTGCCAGCAGCCAAGAGGGAAGGCCGAACACTGAAGCTTTCTTT; CDR3 protein: CASSQEGRPNTEAFF
J gene: TRBJ2-4; clone size: .; D gene: .; V gene: TRBV11-2; CDR3 DNA: TGTGCCAGCAGCTCCCGACTAGCCAAAAACATTCAGTACTTC; CDR3 protein: CASSSRLAKNIQYF
J gene: TRBJ2-6; clone size: .; D gene: .; V gene: TRBV29-1; CDR3 DNA: TGCAGCGTTGAGGGCAGGGGACCCTCTGGGGCCAACGTCCTGACTTTC; CDR3 protein: CSVEGRGPSGANVLTF
J gene: TRBJ1-3; clone size: .; D gene: .; V gene: TRBV2; CDR3 DNA: TGTGCCAGTGGGGGGGTTCCCTCTGGAAACACCATATATTTT; CDR3 protein: CASGGVPSGNTIYF
J gene: TRBJ2-7; clone size: .; D gene: .; V gene: TRBV5-6; CDR3 DNA: TGTGCCAGCAGCTTGGTGGGGCAGGATTACGAGCAGTACTTC; CDR3 protein: CASSLVGQDYEQYF
J gene: TRBJ1-2; clone size: .; D gene: .; V gene: TRBV19; CDR3 DNA: TGTGCCAGTAGTATACCCGGTGGGGGTCACTATGGCTACACCTTC; CDR3 protein: CASSIPGGGHYGYTF
J gene: TRBJ2-5; clone size: .; D gene: .; V gene: TRBV5-1; CDR3 DNA: TGCGCCAGCAGCTTCCAGGGTGGGAAAGAGACCCAGTACTTC; CDR3 protein: CASSFQGGKETQYF
J gene: TRBJ1-6; clone size: few; D gene: .; V gene: TRBV28; CDR3 DNA: TGTGCCACCGTGAACTATAATTCACCCCTCCACTTT; CDR3 protein: CATVNYNSPLHF
J gene: TRBJ1-5; clone size: .; D gene: .; V gene: TRBV6-1; CDR3 DNA: TGTGCCAGCAGTGAAGCGCAGGACAATCAGCCCCAGCATTTT; CDR3 protein: CASSEAQDNQPQHF
J gene: TRBJ2-7; clone size: .; D gene: TRBD2; V gene: TRBV11-2; CDR3 DNA: TGTGCCAGCAGCCCAGCGGGAGGGCCTTACGAGCAGTACTTC; CDR3 protein: CASSPAGGPYEQYF
J gene: TRBJ2-7; clone size: .; D gene: .; V gene: TRBV2; CDR3 DNA: TGTGCCAGCAGAGCGGCGAATTCTGAGCAGTACTTC; CDR3 protein: CASRAANSEQYF
J gene: TRBJ2-5; clone size: .; D gene: TRBD2; V gene: TRBV27; CDR3 DNA: TGTGCCAGCAAAAGGGCGGGAGGGCCCGCAGAGACCCAGTACTTC; CDR3 protein: CASKRAGGPAETQYF
J gene: TRBJ1-1; clone size: .; D gene: .; V gene: TRBV28; CDR3 DNA: TGTGCCAGCAGTCCCGGAGCAGCCCTTAACACTGAAGCTTTCTTT; CDR3 protein: CASSPGAALNTEAFF
J gene: TRBJ1-5; clone size: .; D gene: .; V gene: TRBV28; CDR3 DNA: TGTGCCAGCACCTATGGGAGCCCCCGGGGCAATCAGCCCCAGCATTTT; CDR3 protein: CASTYGSPRGNQPQHF
J gene: TRBJ1-4; clone size: .; D gene: .; V gene: TRBV28; CDR3 DNA: TGTGCCAGCAACCCAGAATCGGGCAGGGGTCAAGAAAAACTGTTTTTT; CDR3 protein: CASNPESGRGQEKLFF
J gene: TRBJ2-5; clone size: .; D gene: TRBD2; V gene: TRBV2; CDR3 DNA: TGTGCCAGCAGTTCACTAGCGGCGGTGCCGGGGACCCAGTACTTC; CDR3 protein: CASSSLAAVPGTQYF
J gene: TRBJ2-7; clone size: .; D gene: .; V gene: TRBV10-1; CDR3 DNA: TGCGCCAGTCCTGTCGACCAGAGGCCCTACGAGCAGTACTTC; CDR3 protein: CASPVDQRPYEQYF
J gene: TRBJ2-7; clone size: once; D gene: .; V gene: TRBV25-1; CDR3 DNA: TGTGCCAGCAGCCGTTCCTCCTACGAGCAGTACTTC; CDR3 protein: CASSRSSYEQYF
J gene: TRBJ2-1; clone size: .; D gene: TRBD2; V gene: TRBV15; CDR3 DNA: TGTGCCACCAGCAGAGGGACTAGCGGGAGGCTACCCTACAATGAGCAGTTCTTC; CDR3 protein: CATSRGTSGRLPYNEQFF
J gene: TRBJ2-5; clone size: .; D gene: .; V gene: TRBV13; CDR3 DNA: TGTGCCAGCAGCTTCGTGCGGGCAGAGACCCAGTACTTC; CDR3 protein: CASSFVRAETQYF